Below are 20 T cell receptor beta chains sequenced from a single sample in a study of cytomegalovirus exposure and HLA in healthy donors. PCR employed 60 Vbeta and 13 Jbeta primers. The repertoire was sequenced with immunoSEQ multiplex PCR; TCRdb's copy has only in-frame clones and lacks some. Among some 130,000 clones listed, roughly 74% were seen once. Input material: PBMCs. The receptors were sampled from a male donor in good health and CMV-seronegative.

This clone was detected a few times. CDR3 sequence (DNA): TGTGCCAGCAGCCCTAGAAACTACGAGCAGTACTTC. Its protein is CASSPRNYEQYF. This chain links TRBV28 with TRBJ2-7; D is unclear. The CDR3 is made up of 12 amino acids. Germline CDR1 reads MDHEN; CDR2 reads SYDVKM. V was shortened by 6 bases and J by 3 bases, with 9 bases between the two germline ends.

This rearrangement joins TRBV14 to TRBJ1-2; D not resolved. Germline V gene lookup returns CDR1 SGHDN and CDR2 FVKESK. This CDR3 has 13 amino acids. With 4 bases removed from V and 8 bases from J, the gap between germline ends came to 14 bases. The CDR3 loop reads CASSLYRGGGYTF. The CDR3 nucleotides read TGTGCCAGCAGCCTCTACCGCGGAGGCGGCTACACCTTC.

The gene calls are TRBV28 and TRBJ2-1; maybe TRBD1 (6 bases). V was clipped by 3 bases and J by 8 bases, with 17 bases between them. The CDR3 sequence is 15 residues long. Germline V lookup: CDR1 MDHEN, CDR2 SYDVKM. Here the CDR3 DNA reads TGTGCCAGCAGTTTCGACAGGATCCCTCTGCATGAGCAGTTCTTC. Protein sequence: CASSFDRIPLHEQFF.

The J gene is TRBJ2-5, the V gene TRBV7-7; 7 bases agree with TRBD2. This CDR3 is built from 15 residues. Germline loops: CDR1 SSHAT, CDR2 FNYEAQ (reference sequence). Here the CDR3 reads CASSESTSVKETQYF. The DNA for the CDR3 is TGTGCTAGCTCAGAATCAACTAGCGTGAAAGAGACCCAGTACTTC.

In its sample, this clone was seen a few times. The chain employs TRBV28 and TRBJ2-7, with 11 positions matching TRBD1. The junction had 13 bases not matched to a gene; V was cut back by 10 bases and J by 5 bases. CDR1 and CDR2 (germline): MDHEN, SYDVKM. The CDR3 totals 15 residues. The CDR3 DNA reads as TGTGCCACCAATGCCGCCGGGACAGGGGGGGACGAGCAGTACTTC. Encoded protein: CATNAAGTGGDEQYF.

The CDR3 nucleotides read TGTGCCAGCAACTCGAAAGGACAGATGAACACTGAAGCTTTCTTT. Its protein product is CASNSKGQMNTEAFF. The rearrangement links TRBV5-4 to TRBJ1-1; D is perhaps TRBD1 (6 bases). Germline CDR1 reads SGHNT; CDR2 reads YYREEE (reference sequence). V lost 6 bases to trimming and J lost 0 bases, with 15 bases between them. This CDR3 spans 15 amino acids.

This chain joins TRBV27 and TRBJ2-7; D is perhaps TRBD2 (5 bases). The germline V gene has CDR1 MNHEY and CDR2 SMNVEV (reference sequence). This CDR3 region has 13 residues. V lost 6 bases and J 7 bases, leaving 16 bases between the germline ends. CDR3 amino acids: CASSPITLEEQYF. CDR3 bases: TGTGCCAGCAGCCCCATCACACTAGAAGAGCAGTACTTC.

The chain has TRBV2 and TRBJ1-2; 10 bases fit TRBD1. The CDR3 runs 15 residues. V dropped 8 bases and J dropped 8; count of bases not matched to a gene: 14. Germline V gene sequence: CDR1 SNHLY, CDR2 FYNNEI. Here the CDR3 DNA reads TGTGCCAGCCCAGGGACAGGGGATTTGGAGAGGGGCTACACCTTC. Translating gives CASPGTGDLERGYTF.

V is TRBV9 and J is TRBJ2-3; 11 nucleotides match TRBD2. Trimming took 1 base from V and 4 from J; bases not matched to a gene: 2. Germline assignment: CDR1 SGDLS and CDR2 YYNGEE. The CDR3 is 15 residues long. The CDR3 spells CASSVTSGGPDTQYF. DNA of the CDR3: TGTGCCAGCAGCGTAACTAGCGGGGGTCCAGATACGCAGTATTTT.

The chain carries TRBV30 and TRBJ1-2; tentative D call: TRBD1 (6 bases). Germline CDR1 GTSNPN, CDR2 SVGIG (reference sequence). V lost 5 bases and J 3 bases, leaving 13 bases between the germline ends. The CDR3 is 13 residues long. CDR3 nucleotide sequence: TGTGCCTGGGAGGGGGACGGTTACTATGGCTACACCTTC. Its translation is CAWEGDGYYGYTF. Supplemented by reference TRBV30 and TRBJ1-2, the full variable domain reads SQTIHQWPATLVQPVGSPLSLECTVEGTSNPNLYWYRQAAGRGLQLLFYSVGIGQISSEVPQNLSASRPQDRQFILSSKKLLLSDSGFYLCAWEGDGYYGYTFGSGTRLTVV.

The CDR3 reads CASRHQSRGYEQYF. The CDR3 nucleotides read TGTGCCAGCAGACACCAGTCACGGGGCTACGAGCAGTACTTC. The chain links TRBV27 to TRBJ2-7; D possibly corresponds to TRBD2 (5 bases). Trimming pared 6 bases from V and 3 bases from J, leaving 15 bases between. In germline, CDR1 is MNHEY, CDR2 SMNVEV (reference sequence). This CDR3 is 14 amino acids long.

The rearrangement links TRBV7-2 to TRBJ1-3, with D uncertain. The CDR3 covers 13 residues. Germline CDR1 is SGHTA and CDR2 is FQGNSA. Trimming cost V 4 bases and J 4 bases, with 8 bases left between them. The CDR3: CASSSTWGNTIYF. The DNA for the CDR3 is TGTGCCAGCAGCTCCACTTGGGGAAACACCATATATTTT.

In this sample, this clone turned up a few times. V is TRBV6-5 and J is TRBJ1-6; D call uncertain. Germline CDR1 and CDR2: MNHEY and SVGAGI. The CDR3 spans 15 residues. V lost 1 base to trimming and J lost 5 bases, with 9 bases between them. In nucleotides, the CDR3 is TGTGCCAGCAGTTACTTTATCTCGGATAATTCACCCCTCCACTTT. It encodes CASSYFISDNSPLHF.

The gene calls are TRBV25-1 and TRBJ2-3, with TRBD1 as a possible D gene (6 bases). Germline lookup yields CDR1 MGHDK and CDR2 SYGVNS. With 4 bases removed from V and 2 bases from J, the gap between germline ends came to 13 bases. The CDR3 runs 15 residues. The CDR3 bases are TGTGCCAGCAGTGCTAGACGGGACATCACAGATACGCAGTATTTT. Protein sequence: CASSARRDITDTQYF.

The V and J genes are TRBV7-2 and TRBJ1-5; no clear D gene. The germline V gene has CDR1 SGHTA and CDR2 FQGNSA. V lost 1 base and J 5 bases, leaving 6 bases between the germline ends. The CDR3 consists of 13 residues. The CDR3 sequence: CASSLGRDQPQHF. In nucleotides, the CDR3 is TGTGCCAGCAGCTTAGGAAGAGATCAGCCCCAGCATTTT.

This clone was observed a handful of times. The CDR3 DNA reads TGTGCCAGCAGCTCTCGGACAGGGTTTAACAGGGAGCTGTTTTTT. As protein: CASSSRTGFNRELFF. The J gene is TRBJ2-2, the V gene TRBV11-2; TRBD1 agrees at 8 bases. The germline CDR1 and CDR2 sequences are SGHAT and FQNNGV. J gave up 9 bases and V 4 bases, and 10 bases lay outside the gene matches. The CDR3 has 15 residues.

This sequence joins TRBV28 and TRBJ1-2; D remains ambiguous. Germline V gives CDR1 MDHEN, CDR2 SYDVKM. Trimming shortened V by 6 bases and J by 7 bases, and 15 bases separated the two germline ends. CDR3 length equals 13 residues. The CDR3 coding sequence is TGTGCCAGCAGCCAACAATGGACTGCTGGCTACACCTTC. Amino acid sequence: CASSQQWTAGYTF.

The V and J genes are TRBV15 and TRBJ2-7, with a possible D match to TRBD2 (6 bases). The CDR3 totals 14 residues. Trimming took 2 bases from V and 4 from J, leaving 12 bases between them. Germline V gene lookup returns CDR1 LNHNV and CDR2 YYDKDF (reference sequence). This CDR3 reads CATSRPGGRYEQYF. The CDR3 DNA follows: TGTGCCACCAGCAGACCTGGGGGGAGGTACGAGCAGTACTTC.

The V and J genes are TRBV11-2 and TRBJ1-2; no clear D gene. The CDR3 spans 14 residues. Between the trimmed V and J ends, which lost 2 bases and 0 bases, there was a span of 7 bases. CDR1 is SGHAT, CDR2 FQNNGV, per germline. The CDR3 loop is CASSLSTANYGYTF. The CDR3 nucleotides read TGTGCCAGCAGCTTATCTACAGCTAACTATGGCTACACCTTC.

CDR3 coding DNA: TGTGCCAGCAGCTTAGCGGCCGATAGCAATCAGCCCCAGCATTTT. Translated: CASSLAADSNQPQHF. The chain couples TRBV7-2 to TRBJ1-5; D unclear. Germline CDR1 and CDR2: SGHTA and FQGNSA. Trimming took off 0 bases at V and 0 bases at J, with 6 bases between the two ends. The CDR3 covers 15 residues.